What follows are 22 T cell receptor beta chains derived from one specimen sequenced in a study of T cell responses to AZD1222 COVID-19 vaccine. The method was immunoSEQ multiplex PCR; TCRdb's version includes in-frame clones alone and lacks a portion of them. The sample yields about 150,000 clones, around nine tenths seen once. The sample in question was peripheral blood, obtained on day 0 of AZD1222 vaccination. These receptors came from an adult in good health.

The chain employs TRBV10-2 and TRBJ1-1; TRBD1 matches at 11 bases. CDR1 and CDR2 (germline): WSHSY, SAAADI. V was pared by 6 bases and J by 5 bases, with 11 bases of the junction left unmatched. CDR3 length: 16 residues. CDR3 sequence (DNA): TGCGCCAGCAGGGGGACAGGGGGATTTCAGGGTACTGAAGCTTTCTTT. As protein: CASRGTGGFQGTEAFF.

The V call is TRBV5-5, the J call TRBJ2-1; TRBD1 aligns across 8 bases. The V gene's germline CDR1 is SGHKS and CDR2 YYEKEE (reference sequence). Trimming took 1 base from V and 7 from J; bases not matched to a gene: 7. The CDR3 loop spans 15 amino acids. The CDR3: CASSLPPGGMNEQFF. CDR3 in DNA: TGTGCCAGCAGCTTGCCCCCAGGGGGCATGAATGAGCAGTTCTTC.

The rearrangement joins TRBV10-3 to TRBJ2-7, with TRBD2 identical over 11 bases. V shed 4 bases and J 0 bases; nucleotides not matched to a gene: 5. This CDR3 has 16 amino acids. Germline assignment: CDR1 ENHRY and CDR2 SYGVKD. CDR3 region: CAISGSSGGLSYEQYF. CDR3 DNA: TGTGCCATCAGTGGGTCTAGCGGGGGGCTCTCCTACGAGCAGTACTTC.

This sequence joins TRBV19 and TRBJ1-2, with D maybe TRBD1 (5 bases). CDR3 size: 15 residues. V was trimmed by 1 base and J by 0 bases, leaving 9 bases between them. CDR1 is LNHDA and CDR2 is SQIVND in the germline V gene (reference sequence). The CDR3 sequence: CASSIAGRTNYGYTF. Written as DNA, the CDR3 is TGTGCCAGTAGTATAGCGGGACGGACTAACTATGGCTACACCTTC.

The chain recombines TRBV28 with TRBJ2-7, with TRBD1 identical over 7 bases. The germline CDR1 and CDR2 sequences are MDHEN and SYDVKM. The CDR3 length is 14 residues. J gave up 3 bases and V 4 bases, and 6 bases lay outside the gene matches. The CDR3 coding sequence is TGTGCCAGCAGTTCCCTGACAGGGTTCTACGAGCAGTACTTC. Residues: CASSSLTGFYEQYF. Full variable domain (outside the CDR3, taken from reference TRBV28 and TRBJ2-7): DVKVTQSSRYLVKRTGEKVFLECVQDMDHENMFWYRQDPGLGLRLIYFSYDVKMKEKGDIPEGYSVSREKKERFSLILESASTNQTSMYLCASSSLTGFYEQYFGPGTRLTVT.

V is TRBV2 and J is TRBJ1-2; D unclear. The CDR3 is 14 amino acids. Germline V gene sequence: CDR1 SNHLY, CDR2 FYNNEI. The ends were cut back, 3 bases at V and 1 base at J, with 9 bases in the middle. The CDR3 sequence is CASSDNRDNYGYTF. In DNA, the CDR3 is TGTGCCAGCAGTGATAATCGGGATAACTATGGCTACACCTTC. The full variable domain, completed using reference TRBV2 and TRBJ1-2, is EPEVTQTPSHQVTQMGQEVILRCVPISNHLYFYWYRQILGQKVEFLVSFYNNEISEKSEIFDDQFSVERPDGSNFTLKIRSTKLEDSAMYFCASSDNRDNYGYTFGSGTRLTVV.

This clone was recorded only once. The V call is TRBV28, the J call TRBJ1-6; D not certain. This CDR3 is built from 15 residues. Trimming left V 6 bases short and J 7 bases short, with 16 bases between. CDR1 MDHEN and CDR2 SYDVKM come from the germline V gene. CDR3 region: CASSPYLGRNSPLHF. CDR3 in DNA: TGTGCCAGCAGCCCCTACCTTGGACGGAATTCACCCCTCCACTTT.

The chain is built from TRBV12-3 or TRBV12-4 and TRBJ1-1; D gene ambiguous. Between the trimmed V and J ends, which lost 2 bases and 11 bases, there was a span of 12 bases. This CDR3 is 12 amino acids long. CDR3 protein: CASSLTGSEAFF. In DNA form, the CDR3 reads TGTGCCAGCAGTTTAACGGGAAGTGAGGCTTTCTTT.

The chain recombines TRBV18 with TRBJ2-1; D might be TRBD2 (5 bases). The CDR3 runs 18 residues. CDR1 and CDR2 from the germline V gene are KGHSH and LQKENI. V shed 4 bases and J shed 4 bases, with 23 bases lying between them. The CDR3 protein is CASSLLGLAGGHYNEQFF. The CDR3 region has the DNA TGTGCCAGCTCACTCCTTGGGTTGGCGGGCGGGCATTACAATGAGCAGTTCTTC.

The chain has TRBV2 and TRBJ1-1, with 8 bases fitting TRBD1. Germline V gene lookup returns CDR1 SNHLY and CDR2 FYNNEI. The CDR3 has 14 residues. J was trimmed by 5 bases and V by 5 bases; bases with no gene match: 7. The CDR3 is CASSTTGARTEAFF. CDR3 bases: TGTGCCAGCAGTACGACAGGGGCGAGAACTGAAGCTTTCTTT.

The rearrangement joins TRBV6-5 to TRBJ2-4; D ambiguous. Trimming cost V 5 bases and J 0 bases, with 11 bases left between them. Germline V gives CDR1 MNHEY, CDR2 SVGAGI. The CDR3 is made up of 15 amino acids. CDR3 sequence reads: CASSPKDVAKNIQYF. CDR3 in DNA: TGTGCCAGCAGTCCAAAGGACGTAGCCAAAAACATTCAGTACTTC.

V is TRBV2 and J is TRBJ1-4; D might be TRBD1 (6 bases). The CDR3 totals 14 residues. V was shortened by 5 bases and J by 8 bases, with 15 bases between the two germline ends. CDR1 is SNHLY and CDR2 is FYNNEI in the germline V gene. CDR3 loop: CASSTTGWEEKLFF. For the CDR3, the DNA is TGTGCCAGCAGTACTACAGGGTGGGAAGAAAAACTGTTTTTT.

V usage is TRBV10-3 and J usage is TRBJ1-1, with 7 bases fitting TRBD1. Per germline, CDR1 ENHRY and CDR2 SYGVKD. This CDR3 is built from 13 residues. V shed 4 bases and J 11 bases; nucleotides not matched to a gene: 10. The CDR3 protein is CAISVDREIEAFF. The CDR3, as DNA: TGTGCCATCAGTGTTGACAGGGAGATAGAGGCTTTCTTT.

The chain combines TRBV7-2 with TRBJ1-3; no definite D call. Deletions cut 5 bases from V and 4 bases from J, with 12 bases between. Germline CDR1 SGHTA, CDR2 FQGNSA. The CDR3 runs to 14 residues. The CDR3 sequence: CASSPWTDGNTIYF. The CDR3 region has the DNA TGTGCCAGCAGCCCCTGGACGGACGGAAACACCATATATTTT.

CDR3 bases: TGTGCCAGCAGCGTGGGACAAGGGCAAAACACTGAAGCTTTCTTT. It encodes CASSVGQGQNTEAFF. The chain employs TRBV9 and TRBJ1-1, with a weak D call TRBD1 (6 bases). Germline CDR1 SGDLS, CDR2 YYNGEE. V lost 2 bases to trimming and J lost 2 bases, with 13 bases between them. The CDR3 spans 15 residues.

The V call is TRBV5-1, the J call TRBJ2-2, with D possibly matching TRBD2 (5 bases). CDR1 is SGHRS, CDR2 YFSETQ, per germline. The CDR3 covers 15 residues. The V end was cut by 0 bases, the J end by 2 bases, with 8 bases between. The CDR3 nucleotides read TGCGCCAGCAGCTTGGCCAGCGGCAACACCGGGGAGCTGTTTTTT. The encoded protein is CASSLASGNTGELFF.

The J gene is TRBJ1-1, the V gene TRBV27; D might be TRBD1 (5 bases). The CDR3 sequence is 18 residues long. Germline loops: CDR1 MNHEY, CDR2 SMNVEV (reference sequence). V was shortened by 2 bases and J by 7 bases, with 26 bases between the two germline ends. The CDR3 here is CASSLPWAGPGGPVEAFF. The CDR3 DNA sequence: TGTGCCAGCAGTTTACCTTGGGCCGGGCCCGGGGGACCGGTTGAAGCTTTCTTT.

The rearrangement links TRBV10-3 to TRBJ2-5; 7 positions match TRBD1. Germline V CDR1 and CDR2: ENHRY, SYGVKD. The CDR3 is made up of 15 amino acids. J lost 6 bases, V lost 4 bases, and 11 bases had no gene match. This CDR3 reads CAISAPSPQGQTQYF. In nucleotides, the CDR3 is TGTGCCATCAGTGCCCCTTCGCCACAGGGGCAGACCCAGTACTTC.

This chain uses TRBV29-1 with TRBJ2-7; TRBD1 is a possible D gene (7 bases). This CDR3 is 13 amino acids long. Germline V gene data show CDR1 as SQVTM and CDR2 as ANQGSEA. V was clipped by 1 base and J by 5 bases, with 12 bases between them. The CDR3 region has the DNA TGCAGCGTTGAAGCTCAGGGGGGCGACGAGCAGTACTTC. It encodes CSVEAQGGDEQYF.

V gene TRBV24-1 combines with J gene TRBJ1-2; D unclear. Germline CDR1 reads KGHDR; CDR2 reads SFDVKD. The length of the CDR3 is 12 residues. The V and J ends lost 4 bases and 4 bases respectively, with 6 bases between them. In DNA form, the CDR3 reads TGTGCCACCAGTGAAACGGGCTATGGCTACACCTTC. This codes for CATSETGYGYTF.

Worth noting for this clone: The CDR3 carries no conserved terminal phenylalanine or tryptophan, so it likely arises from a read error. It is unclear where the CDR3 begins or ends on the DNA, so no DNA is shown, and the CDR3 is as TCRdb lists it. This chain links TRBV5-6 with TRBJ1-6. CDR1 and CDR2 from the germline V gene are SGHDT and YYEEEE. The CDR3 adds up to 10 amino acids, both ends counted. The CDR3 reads CASSLNVIRG.

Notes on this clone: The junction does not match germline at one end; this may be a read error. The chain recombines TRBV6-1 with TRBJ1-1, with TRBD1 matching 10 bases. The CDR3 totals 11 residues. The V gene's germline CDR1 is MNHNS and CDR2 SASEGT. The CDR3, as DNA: TGTGCCAGCGGTGACAGGGGGCAAGCTTTCTTT. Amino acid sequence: CASGDRGQAFF.